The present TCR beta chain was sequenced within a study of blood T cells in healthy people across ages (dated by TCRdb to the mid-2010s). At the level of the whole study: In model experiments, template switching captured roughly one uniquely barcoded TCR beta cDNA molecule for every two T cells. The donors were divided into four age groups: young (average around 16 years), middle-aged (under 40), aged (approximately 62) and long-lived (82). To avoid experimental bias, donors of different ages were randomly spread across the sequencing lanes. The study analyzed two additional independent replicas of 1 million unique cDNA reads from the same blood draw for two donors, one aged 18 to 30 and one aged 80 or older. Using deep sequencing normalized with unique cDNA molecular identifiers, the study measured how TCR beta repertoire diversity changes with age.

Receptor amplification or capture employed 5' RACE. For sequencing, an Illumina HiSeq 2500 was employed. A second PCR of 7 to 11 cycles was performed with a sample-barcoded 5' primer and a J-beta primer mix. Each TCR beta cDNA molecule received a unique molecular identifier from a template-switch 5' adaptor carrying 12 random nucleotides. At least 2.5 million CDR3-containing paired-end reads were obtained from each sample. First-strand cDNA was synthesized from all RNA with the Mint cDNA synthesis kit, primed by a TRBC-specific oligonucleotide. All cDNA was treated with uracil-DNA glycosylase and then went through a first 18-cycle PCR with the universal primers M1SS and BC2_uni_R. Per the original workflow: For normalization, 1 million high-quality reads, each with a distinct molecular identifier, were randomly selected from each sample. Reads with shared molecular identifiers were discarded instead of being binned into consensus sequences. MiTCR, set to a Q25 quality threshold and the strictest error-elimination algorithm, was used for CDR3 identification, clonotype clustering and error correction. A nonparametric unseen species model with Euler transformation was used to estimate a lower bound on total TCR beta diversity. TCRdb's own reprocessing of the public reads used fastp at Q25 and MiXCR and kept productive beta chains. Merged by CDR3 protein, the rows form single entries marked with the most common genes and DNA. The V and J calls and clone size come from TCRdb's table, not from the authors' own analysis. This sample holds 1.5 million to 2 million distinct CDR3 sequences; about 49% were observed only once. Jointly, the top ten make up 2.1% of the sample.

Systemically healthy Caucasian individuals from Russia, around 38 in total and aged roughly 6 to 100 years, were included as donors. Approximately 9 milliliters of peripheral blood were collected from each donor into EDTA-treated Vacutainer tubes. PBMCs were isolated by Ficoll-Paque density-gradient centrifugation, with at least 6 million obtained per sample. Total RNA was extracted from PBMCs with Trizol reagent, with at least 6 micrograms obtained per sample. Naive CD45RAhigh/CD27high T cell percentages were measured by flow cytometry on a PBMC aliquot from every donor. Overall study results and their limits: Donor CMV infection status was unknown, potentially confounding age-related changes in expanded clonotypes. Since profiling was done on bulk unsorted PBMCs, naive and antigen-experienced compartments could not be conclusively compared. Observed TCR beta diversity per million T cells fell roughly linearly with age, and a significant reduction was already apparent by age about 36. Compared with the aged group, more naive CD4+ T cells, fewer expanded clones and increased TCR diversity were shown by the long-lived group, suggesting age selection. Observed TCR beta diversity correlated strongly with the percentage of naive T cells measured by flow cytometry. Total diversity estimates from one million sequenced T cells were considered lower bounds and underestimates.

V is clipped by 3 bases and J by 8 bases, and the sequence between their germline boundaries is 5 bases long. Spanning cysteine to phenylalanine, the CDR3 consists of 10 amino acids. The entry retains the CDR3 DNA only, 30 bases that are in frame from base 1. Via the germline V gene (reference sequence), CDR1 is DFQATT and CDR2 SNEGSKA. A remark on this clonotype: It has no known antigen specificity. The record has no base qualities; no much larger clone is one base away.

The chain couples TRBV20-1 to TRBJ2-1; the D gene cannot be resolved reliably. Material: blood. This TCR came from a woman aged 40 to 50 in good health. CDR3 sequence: CSARADEQFF. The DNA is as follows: TGCAGTGCTAGGGCGGATGAGCAGTTCTTC.